This TCR beta chain originates from a study of cytomegalovirus exposure and HLA in healthy donors. Looking at the study overall: Genetic ancestry analysis placed approximately 80% of the 410 or so donors that were genotyped in the Caucasian-associated cluster.

Germline assignment: CDR1 GTSNPN and CDR2 SVGIG (reference sequence). Trimming removed 2 bases from V and 3 bases from J, with 8 bases in between. This CDR3 has 13 amino acids. PCR involved 60 Vbeta and 13 Jbeta primers. The table came from immunoSEQ multiplex PCR; TCRdb's copy has only in-frame clones and leaves some out. The sample yields 150,000 to 200,000 clones, about 79% seen once. This clone occurred once. Sequencing used PBMCs. The receptor was derived from a woman between 50 and 59 years old in good health and CMV-seropositive. The chain uses TRBV30 and TRBJ1-5; D unclear. CDR3 protein: CAWSYRANQPQHF. CDR3 coding DNA: TGTGCCTGGAGTTATAGAGCCAATCAGCCCCAGCATTTT. The full variable domain, completed using reference TRBV30 and TRBJ1-5, is SQTIHQWPATLVQPVGSPLSLECTVEGTSNPNLYWYRQAAGRGLQLLFYSVGIGQISSEVPQNLSASRPQDRQFILSSKKLLLSDSGFYLCAWSYRANQPQHFGDGTRLSIL.